This TCR beta chain is from a study of T cell clonality in common variable immunodeficiency. This clone came up many times. Its cognate antigen is unknown. The read stops 3 residues short of the end of the CDR3; the missing end is completed from the germline J gene. The germline gives CDR1 MGHRA, CDR2 YSYEKL. V lost 0 bases to trimming and J lost 0 bases, with 10 bases between them. CDR3 length: 16 amino acids. Study observations and caveats: The cause of increased CVID clonality remains unclear without subpopulation sequencing.

The assay was immunoSEQ multiplex PCR, and TCRdb's table has in-frame clones only and misses some. The specimen has around 45,000 clones, none found just once. This chain connects TRBV4-1 to TRBJ2-3, with unresolved D. The origin of this receptor is a person between 18 and 69 years old in good health. Sequenced material: peripheral blood mononuclear cells. This CDR3 is CASSQEAIISTDTQYF. CDR3 DNA (partial): TGCGCCAGCAGCCAAGAGGCCATTATTAGCACAGATACG.